The 4 T cell receptor beta chains below come from one sample, sequenced in a study of T-cell reconstitution after alpha-beta-depleted transplantation in children. Preparation of the TCRbeta library involved a method that used unique molecular identifiers. A single record per CDR3 protein comes from TCRdb applying MiXCR to the PCR reads. This table holds hundreds of thousands of distinct CDR3 sequences, approximately 17% found once. The source material was PBMCs from the stem cell graft donor, sampled from the stem cell graft. The receptor source for this set is a human donor who donated a stem cell graft to a child with acute myeloid leukemia.

CDR3 sequence (DNA): TGTGCCAGCAGTTACTCGCCTGGAAACACCATATATTTT. Amino acid sequence: CASSYSPGNTIYF. V and J are TRBV6-6 and TRBJ1-3, with D hard to call. Germline V CDR1 and CDR2: MNHNY, SVGAGI (reference sequence). Trimming shortened V by 0 bases and J by 2 bases, and 2 bases separated the two germline ends. CDR3 length equals 13 residues.

This clonotype was recorded many times. The chain couples TRBV15 to TRBJ2-4; the D gene is possibly TRBD1 (6 bases). This CDR3 contains 16 residues. The germline V gene encodes CDR1 LNHNV and CDR2 YYDKDF (reference sequence). V lost 0 bases to trimming and J lost 1 base, with 10 bases between them. The CDR3: CATSRDGGMAKNIQYF. As DNA, the CDR3 is TGTGCCACCAGCAGAGATGGGGGCATGGCCAAAAACATTCAGTACTTC.

The chain couples TRBV10-3 to TRBJ1-5; no clear D. This CDR3 comprises 16 residues. Germline V gene sequence: CDR1 ENHRY, CDR2 SYGVKD. Trimming shortened V by 0 bases and J by 1 base, and 10 bases separated the two germline ends. DNA for the CDR3: TGTGCCATCAGTGAGTCGCGAGTTGAAAGCAATCAGCCCCAGCATTTT. As protein: CAISESRVESNQPQHF.

The chain carries TRBV7-2 and TRBJ1-3; a possible D gene is TRBD1 (5 bases). In germline, CDR1 is SGHTA, CDR2 FQGNSA. V lost 5 bases, J lost 5 bases, and 13 bases lay in between. The CDR3 loop spans 14 amino acids. The CDR3 bases are TGTGCCAGCAGCGGGCCAGGGTCCCGAAACACCATATATTTT. Translation: CASSGPGSRNTIYF.